The clone carrying this T cell receptor (beta chain) was recorded a few times. Its antigen is unidentified. The CDR3 contains 14 residues. The V end lost 1 base, the J end lost 6 bases, and 10 bases lay between the germline ends. TCRdb re-called the reads with MiXCR, one entry per CDR3 protein. The data contain a few hundred thousand distinct CDR3 sequences, about a sixth of them seen just once; the ten biggest clones take up approximately 44%. These data come from a study of T cell repertoires in cytomegalovirus infection. Points from the study as a whole: CMV-specific TCR beta clonotypes restricted by HLA-C were the ones dominating the ex vivo response.

The material sequenced was CD8+ T cells from PBMCs. This TCR derives from a human donor in good health (CMV status not recorded). Some clones in this sample may be carry-over from other donors' samples. This chain joins TRBV12-3 or TRBV12-4 and TRBJ2-1; D is unclear. The CDR3 sequence is CASSLGARFNEQFF. The DNA of the CDR3 is TGTGCCAGCAGTTTAGGGGCTAGATTCAATGAGCAGTTCTTC.